The TCR beta chain described here comes from a study of long-term antiretroviral therapy in people with HIV. CDR3 length equals 13 residues. The authors ran the immunoSEQ assay, v3.0, at survey level. Profiling relied on immunoSEQ multiplex PCR, and the TCRdb table lists in-frame clones only, not all of them. The table lists roughly 16,000 clones, around nine tenths of them singletons. This TCR derives from a man aged 60 to 69 with HIV. This specimen consisted of unsorted PBMCs, obtained 0.3 years after starting antiretroviral therapy. J is TRBJ1-2 and V is TRBV21-1; the table's D call TRBD1 went unverified against the DNA. TRBV21-1 is shown as a pseudogene. DNA for the CDR3: TGTGCCAGCAGCGTGACAGGCCTCTATGGCTACACCTTC. Translating it yields CASSVTGLYGYTF.